A single sample is the source of the 18 T cell receptor beta chains below, sequenced in a study of blood T cell repertoires in COVID-19. Clones were sequenced by immunoSEQ multiplex PCR, and TCRdb holds only the in-frame ones, with some missing. In the table there are around 250,000 clones, approximately 85% of which are singletons. The specimen was PBMCs or T cells enriched from blood (not recorded which). The receptor source for this set is a woman between 50 and 59 years old who had recovered from COVID-19.

This chain links TRBV5-4 with TRBJ1-3; D is unclear. The CDR3 extends over 16 amino acids. With 4 bases removed from V and 0 bases from J, the gap between germline ends came to 14 bases. Germline lookup yields CDR1 SGHNT and CDR2 YYREEE (reference sequence). In DNA form, the CDR3 reads TGTGCCAGCAGCAGTCCCGGGAGGGCCTCTGGAAACACCATATATTTT. Protein: CASSSPGRASGNTIYF.

This rearrangement joins TRBV3-1 (or the pseudogene TRBV3-2) to TRBJ2-3, with 10 bases lining up with TRBD2. The trim removed 3 bases at V and 1 base at J, leaving 4 bases unmatched. Germline V gene data show CDR1 as LGHDT and CDR2 as YNNKEL (reference sequence). The CDR3 runs 16 residues. CDR3 protein: CASSQAGLARTDTQYF. In DNA, the CDR3 is TGTGCCAGCAGCCAGGCGGGACTAGCGCGCACAGATACGCAGTATTTT.

The rearrangement links TRBV28 to TRBJ1-1; TRBD1 aligns across 9 bases. The germline V gene has CDR1 MDHEN and CDR2 SYDVKM. Germline trimming cut 5 bases from V and 7 bases from J; bases unmatched to any gene: 5. The CDR3 totals 13 residues. CDR3 coding DNA: TGTGCCAGCAGTGGGACAGGGTTACTTGAAGCTTTCTTT. It translates to CASSGTGLLEAFF. Drawing the rest from reference TRBV28 and TRBJ1-1, the complete variable domain is DVKVTQSSRYLVKRTGEKVFLECVQDMDHENMFWYRQDPGLGLRLIYFSYDVKMKEKGDIPEGYSVSREKKERFSLILESASTNQTSMYLCASSGTGLLEAFFGQGTRLTVV.

The CDR3 region has the DNA TGTGCCAGCAGCCCCGACAGTAATTCTGAAAAACTGTTTTTT. Its protein is CASSPDSNSEKLFF. V gene TRBV7-6 combines with J gene TRBJ1-4; weak D call: TRBD1 (5 bases). Trimming pared 5 bases from V and 7 bases from J, leaving 14 bases between. The CDR3 length is 14 residues. The germline V gene has CDR1 SGHVS and CDR2 FNYEAQ.

The chain links TRBV3-1 (or the pseudogene TRBV3-2) to TRBJ1-4; possible D gene TRBD1, 6 bases. V was shortened by 2 bases and J by 7 bases, with 14 bases between the two germline ends. This CDR3 region has 15 residues. The germline V gene encodes CDR1 LGHDT and CDR2 YNNKEL (reference sequence). The CDR3 region is CASSQNEGEGEKLFF. The CDR3 nucleotides read TGTGCCAGCAGCCAAAACGAGGGGGAGGGTGAAAAACTGTTTTTT.

The chain uses TRBV28 and TRBJ2-7; no reliable D call. V lost 5 bases, J lost 4 bases, and 6 bases lay in between. The CDR3 is made up of 11 amino acids. Per germline, CDR1 MDHEN and CDR2 SYDVKM. CDR3 in DNA: TGTGCCAGCAGTCTCCTATACGAGCAGTACTTC. This codes for CASSLLYEQYF.

The V gene is TRBV7-8, the J gene TRBJ1-1; no firm D call. The germline V and J ends were trimmed by 4 bases and 5 bases, with 14 bases remaining between them. The CDR3 consists of 14 residues. From germline, CDR1 is SGHVS and CDR2 FQNEAQ. CDR3 sequence (DNA): TGTGCCAGCAGCTACCGGGAGGATGGGACTGAAGCTTTCTTT. It yields the protein CASSYREDGTEAFF.

This clone was counted a single time. The chain has TRBV5-1 and TRBJ2-1, with TRBD2 matching 8 bases. Losses at the gene ends were 0 bases for V and 1 base for J; bases not matched to a gene: 0. The CDR3 loop spans 15 amino acids. In germline, CDR1 is SGHRS, CDR2 YFSETQ. This CDR3 reads CASSLGLASYNEQFF. CDR3 bases: TGCGCCAGCAGCTTGGGACTAGCGTCCTACAATGAGCAGTTCTTC.

In its sample, this clone ranks as medium-sized. The rearrangement links TRBV25-1 to TRBJ2-1; possibly TRBD1 for D (6 bases). V shed 7 bases and J shed 3 bases, with 10 bases lying between them. Per germline, CDR1 MGHDK and CDR2 SYGVNS. The CDR3 extends over 13 amino acids. This chain's CDR3 is CASTQGLYNEQFF. For the CDR3, the DNA is TGTGCCAGCACACAGGGCCTCTACAATGAGCAGTTCTTC. The full variable domain, rest sourced from reference TRBV25-1 and TRBJ2-1, is EADIYQTPRYLVIGTGKKITLECSQTMGHDKMYWYQQDPGMELHLIHYSYGVNSTEKGDLSSESTVSRIRTEHFPLTLESARPSHTSQYLCASTQGLYNEQFFGPGTRLTVL.

The chain recombines TRBV10-3 with TRBJ1-4; D is undetermined. CDR1 is ENHRY, CDR2 SYGVKD, per germline. The CDR3 spans 17 residues. Trimming pared 0 bases from V and 4 bases from J, leaving 15 bases between. Here the CDR3 DNA reads TGTGCCATCAGTGAGTCGACCCTCTTGGGCCGTAATGAAAAACTGTTTTTT. Amino acid sequence: CAISESTLLGRNEKLFF.

The V call is TRBV28, the J call TRBJ2-7; D possibly corresponds to TRBD1 (6 bases). The V and J ends lost 3 bases and 3 bases respectively, with 9 bases between them. Germline lookup yields CDR1 MDHEN and CDR2 SYDVKM. This CDR3 spans 13 amino acids. This CDR3 is CASSFKGVYEQYF. The DNA of the CDR3 is TGTGCCAGCAGTTTTAAGGGGGTCTACGAGCAGTACTTC.

The V call is TRBV28, the J call TRBJ1-6, with 10 bases identical to TRBD1. Looked up from germline, CDR1 is MDHEN and CDR2 is SYDVKM. The V gene end was trimmed by 3 bases and the J gene end by 7 bases; junction bases not matched to a gene: 6. CDR3 length equals 16 residues. Here the CDR3 DNA reads TGTGCCAGCAGTTTCCGGGACAGGGGAATCAATTCACCCCTCCACTTT. Protein product: CASSFRDRGINSPLHF.

The V and J genes are TRBV9 and TRBJ2-6; 12 bases fit TRBD2. Trimming cost V 3 bases and J 3 bases; bases outside gene matches: 7. The CDR3 totals 18 residues. The germline V gene has CDR1 SGDLS and CDR2 YYNGEE. The CDR3 sequence: CASSARLAGVGGANVLTF. The DNA for the CDR3 is TGTGCCAGCAGCGCACGACTAGCGGGAGTAGGTGGGGCCAACGTCCTGACTTTC.

Here the CDR3 DNA reads TGTGCCAGCAGCGGGGGGGAATACAATCAGCCCCAGCATTTT. It encodes CASSGGEYNQPQHF. The J gene is TRBJ1-5, the V gene TRBV28; D possibly corresponds to TRBD1 (5 bases). Germline values: CDR1 MDHEN, CDR2 SYDVKM. V shed 6 bases and J shed 3 bases, with 12 bases lying between them. This CDR3 comprises 14 residues.

V gene TRBV7-3 combines with J gene TRBJ2-5; 7 bases fit TRBD2. J lost 5 bases, V lost 3 bases, and 9 bases had no gene match. Per the germline V gene, CDR1 is SGHTA and CDR2 is FQGTGA. The CDR3 runs 15 residues. As DNA, the CDR3 is TGTGCCAGCAGCTTGGCGGGAGTAGGGCGGGAGACCCAGTACTTC. As protein: CASSLAGVGRETQYF.

V is TRBV6-2 or TRBV6-3 and J is TRBJ2-1; TRBD1 aligns across 7 bases. The germline V gene encodes CDR1 MNHEY and CDR2 SVGEGT. The trim removed 5 bases at V and 16 bases at J, leaving 11 bases unmatched. The CDR3 loop spans 12 amino acids. This CDR3 reads CASSPRQGALFF. The DNA of the CDR3 is TGTGCCAGCAGTCCCCGACAGGGAGCCCTTTTCTTC.

This chain uses TRBV27 with TRBJ2-2; TRBD2 matches 10 bases. Germline V gives CDR1 MNHEY, CDR2 SMNVEV (reference sequence). With 4 bases clipped from V and 6 bases from J, the junction kept 17 bases outside the gene matches. This CDR3 has 19 residues. CDR3 in DNA: TGTGCCAGCAGTTATCTCTCCTTAGGAGCTAGCGGGAGCGCCGGGGAGCTGTTTTTT. This sequence encodes CASSYLSLGASGSAGELFF.

The CDR3 DNA follows: TGTGCCAGCAGTGAAAGGGGAAGGGGGTATCAAGAGACCCAGTACTTC. This translates into CASSERGRGYQETQYF. This chain uses TRBV2 with TRBJ2-5; the D gene is possibly TRBD1 (6 bases). The CDR3 runs 16 residues. Trimming shortened V by 2 bases and J by 2 bases, and 15 bases separated the two germline ends. The germline V gene encodes CDR1 SNHLY and CDR2 FYNNEI.